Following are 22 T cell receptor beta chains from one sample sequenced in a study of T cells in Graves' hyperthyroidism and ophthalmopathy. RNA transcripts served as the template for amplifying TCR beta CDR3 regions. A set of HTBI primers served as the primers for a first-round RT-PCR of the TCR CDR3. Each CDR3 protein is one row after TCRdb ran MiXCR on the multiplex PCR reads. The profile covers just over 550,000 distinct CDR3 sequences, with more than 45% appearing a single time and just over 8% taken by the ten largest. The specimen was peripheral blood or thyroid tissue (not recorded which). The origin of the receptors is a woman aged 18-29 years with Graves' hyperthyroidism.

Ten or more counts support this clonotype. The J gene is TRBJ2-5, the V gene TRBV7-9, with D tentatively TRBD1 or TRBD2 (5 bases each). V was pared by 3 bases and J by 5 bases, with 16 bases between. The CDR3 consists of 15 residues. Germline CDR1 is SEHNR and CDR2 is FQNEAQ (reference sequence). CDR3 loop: CASSFSPRGWETQYF. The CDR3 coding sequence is TGTGCCAGCAGCTTCAGCCCCCGGGGCTGGGAGACCCAGTACTTC.

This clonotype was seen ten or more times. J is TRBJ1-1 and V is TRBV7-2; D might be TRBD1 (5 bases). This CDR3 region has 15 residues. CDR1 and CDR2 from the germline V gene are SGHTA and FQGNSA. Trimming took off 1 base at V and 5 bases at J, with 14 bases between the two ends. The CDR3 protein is CASSLGHQGGTEAFF. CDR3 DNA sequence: TGTGCCAGCAGCTTAGGACACCAGGGAGGGACTGAAGCTTTCTTT.

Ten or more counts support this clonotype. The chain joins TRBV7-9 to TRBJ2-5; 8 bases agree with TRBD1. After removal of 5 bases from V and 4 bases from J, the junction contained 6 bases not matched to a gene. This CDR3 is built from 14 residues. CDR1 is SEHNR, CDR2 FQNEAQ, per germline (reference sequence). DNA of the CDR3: TGTGCCAGCAGCGAAACAGGGGGGAGAGAGACCCAGTACTTC. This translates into CASSETGGRETQYF.

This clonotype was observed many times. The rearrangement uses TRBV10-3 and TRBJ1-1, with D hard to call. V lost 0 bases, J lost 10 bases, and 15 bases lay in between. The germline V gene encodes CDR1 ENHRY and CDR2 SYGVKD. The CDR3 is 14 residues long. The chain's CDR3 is CAISESGYSFGAFF. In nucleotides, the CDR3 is TGTGCCATCAGTGAGTCAGGGTATTCGTTTGGAGCTTTCTTT.

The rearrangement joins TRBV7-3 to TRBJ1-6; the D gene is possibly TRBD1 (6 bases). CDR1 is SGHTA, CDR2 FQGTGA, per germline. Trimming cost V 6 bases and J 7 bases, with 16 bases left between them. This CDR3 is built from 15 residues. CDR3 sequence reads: CASSPSGGRNSPLHF. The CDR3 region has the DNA TGTGCCAGCAGTCCCTCGGGGGGGCGGAATTCACCCCTCCACTTT.

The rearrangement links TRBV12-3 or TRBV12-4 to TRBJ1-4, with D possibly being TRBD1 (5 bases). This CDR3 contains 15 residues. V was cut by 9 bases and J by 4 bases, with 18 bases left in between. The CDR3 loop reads CARMVAGPLNEKLFF. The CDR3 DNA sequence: TGTGCCAGGATGGTTGCGGGGCCGCTTAATGAAAAACTGTTTTTT.

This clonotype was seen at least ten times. The CDR3 DNA follows: TGTGCCAGCAGCCCAGAAGGGGGATACGAGCAGTACTTC. It specifies CASSPEGGYEQYF. The genes are TRBV7-9 and TRBJ2-7; a weak D match, TRBD1 (6 bases). V lost 5 bases to trimming and J lost 4 bases, with 12 bases between them. The CDR3 runs to 13 residues. Looked up from germline, CDR1 is SEHNR and CDR2 is FQNEAQ (reference sequence).

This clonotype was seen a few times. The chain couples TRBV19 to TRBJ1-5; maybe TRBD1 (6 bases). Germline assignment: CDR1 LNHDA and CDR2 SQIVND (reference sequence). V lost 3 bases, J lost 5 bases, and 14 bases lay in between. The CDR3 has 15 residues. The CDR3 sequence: CASSMQGQGHQPQHF. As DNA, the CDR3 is TGTGCCAGTAGTATGCAGGGTCAGGGGCATCAGCCCCAGCATTTT.

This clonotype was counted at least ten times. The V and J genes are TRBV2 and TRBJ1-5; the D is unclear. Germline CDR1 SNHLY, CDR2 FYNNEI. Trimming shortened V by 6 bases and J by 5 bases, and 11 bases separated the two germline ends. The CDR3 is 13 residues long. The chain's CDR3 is CASRKTLDQPQHF. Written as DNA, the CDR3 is TGTGCCAGCAGGAAGACTCTGGATCAGCCCCAGCATTTT.

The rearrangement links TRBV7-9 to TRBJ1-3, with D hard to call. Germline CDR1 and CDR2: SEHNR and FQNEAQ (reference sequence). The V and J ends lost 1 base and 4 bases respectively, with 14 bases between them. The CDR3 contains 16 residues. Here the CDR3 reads CASSLGSPGGGNTIYF. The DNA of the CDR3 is TGTGCCAGCAGCTTAGGGTCCCCCGGAGGGGGAAACACCATATATTTT. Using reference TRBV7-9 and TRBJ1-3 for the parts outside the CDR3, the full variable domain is DTGVSQNPRHKITKRGQNVTFRCDPISEHNRLYWYRQTLGQGPEFLTYFQNEAQLEKSRLLSDRFSAERPKGSFSTLEIQRTEQGDSAMYLCASSLGSPGGGNTIYFGEGSWLTVV.

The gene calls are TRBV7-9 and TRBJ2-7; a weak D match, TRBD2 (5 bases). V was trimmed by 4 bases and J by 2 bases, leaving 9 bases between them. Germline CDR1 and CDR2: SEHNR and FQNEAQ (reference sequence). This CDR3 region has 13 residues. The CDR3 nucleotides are TGTGCCAGCAGCTACCTCGGGGCCTACGAGCAGTACTTC. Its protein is CASSYLGAYEQYF. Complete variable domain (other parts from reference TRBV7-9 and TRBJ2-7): DTGVSQNPRHKITKRGQNVTFRCDPISEHNRLYWYRQTLGQGPEFLTYFQNEAQLEKSRLLSDRFSAERPKGSFSTLEIQRTEQGDSAMYLCASSYLGAYEQYFGPGTRLTVT.

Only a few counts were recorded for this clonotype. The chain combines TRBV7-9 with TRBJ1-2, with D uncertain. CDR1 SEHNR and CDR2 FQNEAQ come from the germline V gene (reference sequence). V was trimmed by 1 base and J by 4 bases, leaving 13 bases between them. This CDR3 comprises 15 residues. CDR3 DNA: TGTGCCAGCAGCTTAGAGGAGGGAAGGAGCTATGGCTACACCTTC. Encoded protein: CASSLEEGRSYGYTF.

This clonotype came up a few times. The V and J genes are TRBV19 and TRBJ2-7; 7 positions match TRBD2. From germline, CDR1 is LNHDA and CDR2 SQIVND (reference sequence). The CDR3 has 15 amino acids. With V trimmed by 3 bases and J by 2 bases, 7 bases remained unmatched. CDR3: CASSIFSGPTYEQYF. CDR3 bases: TGTGCCAGTAGTATTTTTAGCGGGCCGACCTACGAGCAGTACTTC.

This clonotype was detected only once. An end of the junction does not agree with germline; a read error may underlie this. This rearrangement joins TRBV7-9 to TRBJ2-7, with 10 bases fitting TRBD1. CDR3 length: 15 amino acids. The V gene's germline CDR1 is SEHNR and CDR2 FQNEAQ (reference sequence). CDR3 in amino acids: CASSRDRGPTYEQYF. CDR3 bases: TGCGCCAGCAGCCGAGACAGGGGGCCCACCTACGAGCAGTACTTC.

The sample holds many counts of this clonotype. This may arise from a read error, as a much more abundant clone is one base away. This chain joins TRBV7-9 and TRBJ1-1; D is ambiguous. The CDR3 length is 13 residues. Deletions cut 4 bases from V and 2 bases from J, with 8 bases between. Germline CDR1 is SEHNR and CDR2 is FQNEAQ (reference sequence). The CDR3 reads CASSSGDNTEAFF. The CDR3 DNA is TGTGCCAGCAGCTCGGGAGACAACACTGAAGCTTTCTTT.

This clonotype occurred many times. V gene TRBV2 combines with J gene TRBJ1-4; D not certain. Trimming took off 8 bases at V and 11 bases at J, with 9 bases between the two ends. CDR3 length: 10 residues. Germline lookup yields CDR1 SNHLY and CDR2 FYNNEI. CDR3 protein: CASEGSKLFF. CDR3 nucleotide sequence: TGTGCCAGCGAAGGAAGCAAACTGTTTTTT.

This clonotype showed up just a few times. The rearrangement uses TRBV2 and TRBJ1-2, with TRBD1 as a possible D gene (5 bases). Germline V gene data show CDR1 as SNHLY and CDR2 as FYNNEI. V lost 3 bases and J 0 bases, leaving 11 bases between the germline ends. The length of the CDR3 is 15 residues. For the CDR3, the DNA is TGTGCCAGCAGTGAGCTCGGGACTGCTAACTATGGCTACACCTTC. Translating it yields CASSELGTANYGYTF.

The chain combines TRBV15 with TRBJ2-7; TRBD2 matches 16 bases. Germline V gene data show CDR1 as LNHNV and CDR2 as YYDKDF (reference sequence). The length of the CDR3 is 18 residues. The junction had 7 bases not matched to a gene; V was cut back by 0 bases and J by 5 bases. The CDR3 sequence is CATSRDFGTSGRDDEQYF. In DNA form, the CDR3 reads TGTGCCACCAGCAGAGATTTCGGGACTAGCGGGAGGGACGACGAGCAGTACTTC.

The CDR3 DNA reads TGTGCCAGCAGCCCAGAACGCCCGGCAGCTGGGGCCAACGTCCTGACTTTC. Translating gives CASSPERPAAGANVLTF. The J gene is TRBJ2-6, the V gene TRBV3-1; the D is unclear. V was pared by 4 bases and J by 2 bases, with 15 bases between. Germline V gives CDR1 LGHDT, CDR2 YNNKEL (reference sequence). The CDR3 runs 17 residues.

CDR3 sequence reads: CATSSLPGDTF. For the CDR3, the DNA is TGTGCCACCAGCTCGTTGCCGGGGGACACCTTC. The V and J genes are TRBV15 and TRBJ1-2; TRBD1 is a possible D gene (5 bases). The germline gives CDR1 LNHNV, CDR2 YYDKDF (reference sequence). There are 11 residues in the CDR3. The germline V and J ends were trimmed by 5 bases and 12 bases, with 13 bases remaining between them.

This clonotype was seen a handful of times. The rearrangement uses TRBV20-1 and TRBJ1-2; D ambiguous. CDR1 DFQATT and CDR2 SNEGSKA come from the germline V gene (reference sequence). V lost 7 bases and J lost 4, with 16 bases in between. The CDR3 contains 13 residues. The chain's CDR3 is CSVQRPGLYGYTF. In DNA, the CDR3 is TGCAGTGTCCAACGGCCAGGCCTCTATGGCTACACCTTC.

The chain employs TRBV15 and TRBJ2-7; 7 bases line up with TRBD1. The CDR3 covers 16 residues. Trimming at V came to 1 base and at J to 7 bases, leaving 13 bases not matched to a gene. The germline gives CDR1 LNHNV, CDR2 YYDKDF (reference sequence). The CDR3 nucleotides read TGTGCCACCAGCAGAGGGGTCGGACAGGAGTACAATGAGCAGTACTTC. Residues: CATSRGVGQEYNEQYF. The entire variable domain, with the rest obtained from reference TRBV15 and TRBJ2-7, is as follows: DAMVIQNPRYQVTQFGKPVTLSCSQTLNHNVMYWYQQKSSQAPKLLFHYYDKDFNNEADTPDNFQSRRPNTSFCFLDIRSPGLGDTAMYLCATSRGVGQEYNEQYFGPGTRLTVT.